A selection of T cell receptor beta chains follows, all from one sample in a study of cytomegalovirus exposure and HLA in healthy donors. TCRdb keeps only in-frame clones here, not all; method: immunoSEQ multiplex PCR. The sample has 110,000 or so clones, more than 70% seen once. Material: PBMCs. The receptors stem from a man over 45 in good health and CMV-seropositive. Both conserved end residues are part of each CDR3. D genes are given only for firm matches. Only some rows state a clone size, as once, few, many or a class for expanded clones.

J: TRBJ2-7; D: .; size: once; V: TRBV6-1; DNA: TGTGCCAGCAGCAACAACTACGAGCAGTACTTC; CDR3: CASSNNYEQYF
J: TRBJ1-5; D: .; size: .; V: TRBV5-4; DNA: TGTGCCAGCAGCTTGGGAGGGCCAGATCAGCCCCAGCATTTT; CDR3: CASSLGGPDQPQHF
J: TRBJ2-1; D: .; size: .; V: TRBV23-1; DNA: TGCGCCAGCAGTCCCATCGGGGGCAATGAGCAGTTCTTC; CDR3: CASSPIGGNEQFF
J: TRBJ2-7; D: .; size: .; V: TRBV13; DNA: TGTGCCAGCAGCCTGCGGGGCGCCCCGGACGAGCAGTACTTC; CDR3: CASSLRGAPDEQYF
J: TRBJ1-5; D: TRBD1; size: .; V: TRBV30; DNA: TGTGCCTGGAGACAGGGGGACGGCAATCAGCCCCAGCATTTT; CDR3: CAWRQGDGNQPQHF
J: TRBJ2-1; D: TRBD1; size: .; V: TRBV9; DNA: TGTGCCAGCAGCCCTCCGGGACAGGGTGGCAATGAGCAGTTCTTC; CDR3: CASSPPGQGGNEQFF
J: TRBJ1-1; D: .; size: .; V: TRBV5-4; DNA: TGTGCCAGCAGCTCAGCCAAAACTGGACACACAAACACTGAAGCTTTCTTT; CDR3: CASSSAKTGHTNTEAFF
J: TRBJ1-1; D: .; size: few; V: TRBV2; DNA: TGTGCCAGCCGATTAGACAGAAACACTGAAGCTTTCTTT; CDR3: CASRLDRNTEAFF
J: TRBJ1-2; D: .; size: .; V: TRBV15; DNA: TGTGCCACCAGGGAGTTCGGCTATGGCTACACCTTC; CDR3: CATREFGYGYTF
J: TRBJ1-5; D: TRBD1; size: .; V: TRBV19; DNA: TGTGCCAGTAGTCCTAGGCCAGGGGGGAGTAATCAGCCCCAGCATTTT; CDR3: CASSPRPGGSNQPQHF
J: TRBJ2-3; D: TRBD1; size: .; V: TRBV5-8; DNA: TGTGCCAGCAGCTTTCGTTCTGGGACAGCAGATACGCAGTATTTT; CDR3: CASSFRSGTADTQYF
J: TRBJ2-2; D: TRBD1; size: .; V: TRBV28; DNA: TGTGCCAGCAGTCTTTGGACAGGGGGCGCGGGCGGGGAGCTGTTTTTT; CDR3: CASSLWTGGAGGELFF
J: TRBJ1-2; D: .; size: .; V: TRBV29-1; DNA: TGCAGCGTTGACGGCTTGAACTATGGCTACGCCTTC; CDR3: CSVDGLNYGYAF
J: TRBJ2-3; D: TRBD2; size: .; V: TRBV25-1; DNA: TGTGCCAGCAGTGAGGGCGGGGGAACGAGGATAGCAGATACGCAGTATTTT; CDR3: CASSEGGGTRIADTQYF
J: TRBJ1-6; D: .; size: .; V: TRBV2; DNA: TGTGCCAGCGGAACGGGTTATAATTCACCCCTCCACTTT; CDR3: CASGTGYNSPLHF
J: TRBJ2-6; D: .; size: .; V: TRBV4-1; DNA: TGCGCCAGCAGCCAAGAAGCGGGTTCTGGGGCCAACGTCCTGACTTTC; CDR3: CASSQEAGSGANVLTF
J: TRBJ2-7; D: TRBD1; size: .; V: TRBV27; DNA: TGTGCCAGCAGTTTCCGGGACAGGGTTTCGCACGAGCAGTACTTC; CDR3: CASSFRDRVSHEQYF
J: TRBJ2-7; D: TRBD1; size: .; V: TRBV6-5; DNA: TGTGCCAGCAGCCTCGACAGGGTGGTGTTGGAACAGTACTTC; CDR3: CASSLDRVVLEQYF
J: TRBJ1-5; D: TRBD1; size: .; V: TRBV2; DNA: TGTGCCAGCAGCTACGGACAGGGCGGACAGCCCCAGCATTTT; CDR3: CASSYGQGGQPQHF
J: TRBJ2-2; D: TRBD2; size: .; V: TRBV18; DNA: TGTGCCAGCTCACCACGGCCGGGGGGGCGCACCGGGGAGCTGTTTTTT; CDR3: CASSPRPGGRTGELFF
J: TRBJ2-7; D: .; size: .; V: TRBV7-9; DNA: TGTGCCAGCAGCTTAGGCGCTCTCTACGAGCAGTACTTC; CDR3: CASSLGALYEQYF
J: TRBJ2-1; D: TRBD1; size: .; V: TRBV14; DNA: TGTGCCAGCAGCCGAACAGGGGGCTCCTACAATGAGCAGTTCTTC; CDR3: CASSRTGGSYNEQFF
J: TRBJ2-5; D: .; size: .; V: TRBV25-1; DNA: TGTGCCAGCTGCCCCCCAGGGTTAGAGACCCAGTACTTC; CDR3: CASCPPGLETQYF
J: TRBJ1-5; D: .; size: few; V: TRBV2; DNA: TGTGCCAGCAGTGAGGAGGGATTTAGCAATCAGCCCCAGCATTTT; CDR3: CASSEEGFSNQPQHF
J: TRBJ2-7; D: .; size: .; V: TRBV25-1; DNA: TGTGCCAGCAGTGATGGCAGAAACTACGAGCAGTACTTC; CDR3: CASSDGRNYEQYF
J: TRBJ1-6; D: TRBD1; size: .; V: TRBV5-1; DNA: TGCGCCAGCAGCCGGGGGGTCGGACAGGGAGTAGCTAAGGATAATTCACCCCTCCACTTT; CDR3: CASSRGVGQGVAKDNSPLHF
J: TRBJ2-7; D: TRBD1; size: once; V: TRBV19; DNA: TGTGCCAGTAGTCTCTGGACAGGGGGGGACGAGCAGTACTTC; CDR3: CASSLWTGGDEQYF
J: TRBJ2-1; D: TRBD2; size: .; V: TRBV28; DNA: TGTGCCAGCAGCCCCGGGACTAGCAGATACAATGAGCAGTTCTTC; CDR3: CASSPGTSRYNEQFF
J: TRBJ2-1; D: TRBD1; size: .; V: TRBV5-1; DNA: TGCGCCAGCAGCGGGGGACAGGGGCCTGACAATGAGCAGTTCTTC; CDR3: CASSGGQGPDNEQFF
J: TRBJ2-7; D: .; size: .; V: TRBV4-1; DNA: TGCGCCAGCAGAAGGGGGCCGGGGGCCTCCTACGAGCAGTACTTC; CDR3: CASRRGPGASYEQYF
J: TRBJ1-1; D: .; size: .; V: TRBV10-1; DNA: TGCGCCAGCAGTCCTGTAACCGGGGGGGAGATGGCTGAAGCTTTCTTT; CDR3: CASSPVTGGEMAEAFF
J: TRBJ2-5; D: TRBD2; size: .; V: TRBV5-8; DNA: TGTGCCAGCAGCTTCGGGGGGGCAGGAGAGACCCAGTACTTC; CDR3: CASSFGGAGETQYF
J: TRBJ2-7; D: TRBD2; size: few; V: TRBV7-6; DNA: TGTGCCAGCAGCTTAGGTCCGACTAGCGGGAACTACGAGCAGTACTTC; CDR3: CASSLGPTSGNYEQYF
J: TRBJ2-7; D: TRBD2; size: .; V: TRBV5-4; DNA: TGTGCCAGCAGCTCCGCTAGCGGGGGGTCGGCTCCGTACTTC; CDR3: CASSSASGGSAPYF
J: TRBJ1-2; D: TRBD1; size: .; V: TRBV6-5; DNA: TGTGCCAGCACCACCAGGGACAGATACTATGGCTACACCTTC; CDR3: CASTTRDRYYGYTF
J: TRBJ2-7; D: TRBD2; size: .; V: TRBV18; DNA: TGTGCCAGCTCTTCCGGGGAGGGGCTTGGAGAGCAGTACTTC; CDR3: CASSSGEGLGEQYF
J: TRBJ1-3; D: TRBD1; size: .; V: TRBV5-6; DNA: TGTGCCAGCAGCCTGACAGGGGCCAGCTCTGGAAACACCATATATTTT; CDR3: CASSLTGASSGNTIYF
J: TRBJ2-7; D: TRBD2; size: .; V: TRBV6-5; DNA: TGTGCCAGCAGTTACTCGGGGACTAGCGGGAGGGAGCAGTACTTC; CDR3: CASSYSGTSGREQYF
J: TRBJ2-7; D: TRBD2; size: .; V: TRBV18; DNA: TGTGCCAGCTCGGAGACTAGCGGTTACGAGCAGTACTTC; CDR3: CASSETSGYEQYF
J: TRBJ2-2; D: TRBD2; size: .; V: TRBV11-3; DNA: TGTGCCAGCAGCTTAGTGCGTCGGACTAGCGGGGGGGATCCCGGGGAGCTGTTTTTT; CDR3: CASSLVRRTSGGDPGELFF
J: TRBJ1-3; D: .; size: .; V: TRBV19; DNA: TGTGCCAGTAGTATAGATTCAGGGAGGACGGGAAACACCATATATTTT; CDR3: CASSIDSGRTGNTIYF
J: TRBJ2-2; D: .; size: .; V: TRBV6-5; DNA: TGTGCCAGCAGTTACAAGGGGGTGAACACCGGGGAGCTGTTTTTT; CDR3: CASSYKGVNTGELFF
J: TRBJ2-5; D: TRBD2; size: .; V: TRBV5-1; DNA: TGCGCCAGCAGCCTAGGACTAGCGGGAGGGCTTATGGAGACCCAGTACTTC; CDR3: CASSLGLAGGLMETQYF
J: TRBJ1-2; D: TRBD1; size: .; V: TRBV6-1; DNA: TGTGCCAGCAGTGCGAACCGGGACAGGGGGCTGGGGGGCTACACCTTC; CDR3: CASSANRDRGLGGYTF
J: TRBJ2-3; D: TRBD1; size: .; V: TRBV6-5; DNA: TGTGCCAGCAGTTACGGACAGGGTAATACGAGGCAGTATTTT; CDR3: CASSYGQGNTRQYF
J: TRBJ2-7; D: TRBD1; size: .; V: TRBV5-1; DNA: TGCGCCAGCAGCCCCCTGGGACAGGGAAGGGGCGAGCAGTACTTC; CDR3: CASSPLGQGRGEQYF
J: TRBJ1-1; D: .; size: .; V: TRBV11-3; DNA: TGTGCCAGCAGCCCGGGAGAGAACACTGAAGCTTTCTTT; CDR3: CASSPGENTEAFF
J: TRBJ2-3; D: TRBD2; size: once; V: TRBV27; DNA: TGTGCCAGCAGTTTATTGGCCCTAGCGGCCTCGGATACGCAGTATTTT; CDR3: CASSLLALAASDTQYF
J: TRBJ2-2; D: .; size: .; V: TRBV27; DNA: TGTGCCAGCAGTTTGGAACAGGTCACCGGGGAGCTGTTTTTT; CDR3: CASSLEQVTGELFF
J: TRBJ2-7; D: TRBD1; size: .; V: TRBV11-3; DNA: TGTGCCAGCACGGACAGGGGCTACGAGCAGTACTTC; CDR3: CASTDRGYEQYF
J: TRBJ2-5; D: TRBD1; size: once; V: TRBV25-1; DNA: TGTGCCAGCAGTGACCCGGGACAGCGGCAAGAGACCCAGTACTTC; CDR3: CASSDPGQRQETQYF
J: TRBJ2-3; D: .; size: .; V: TRBV9; DNA: TGTGCCAGCAGCGTAGGGGACAACTCCAGGGATACGCAGTATTTT; CDR3: CASSVGDNSRDTQYF
J: TRBJ2-7; D: TRBD2; size: once; V: TRBV7-2; DNA: TGTGCCAGCAGCTTAGGGTTAGCGGGATCCTACGAGCAGTACTTC; CDR3: CASSLGLAGSYEQYF
J: TRBJ2-7; D: TRBD1; size: .; V: TRBV15; DNA: TGTGCCACCAGCTCTGACAGGGAGAGCTCCTACGAGCAGTACTTC; CDR3: CATSSDRESSYEQYF
J: TRBJ2-3; D: TRBD1; size: few; V: TRBV6-1; DNA: TGTGCCAGCAGTGAAGCGTGGGTCAGGGGGATGAGTGTAAATACGCAGTATTTT; CDR3: CASSEAWVRGMSVNTQYF
J: TRBJ1-6; D: .; size: .; V: TRBV28; DNA: TGTGCCCTCGGTAGCTCCTATAATTCACCCCTCCACTTT; CDR3: CALGSSYNSPLHF
J: TRBJ2-7; D: .; size: .; V: TRBV7-2; DNA: TGTGCCAGCAGCTTAGCGGGGCTAGATGCCTACGAGCAGTACTTC; CDR3: CASSLAGLDAYEQYF
J: TRBJ2-3; D: .; size: .; V: TRBV29-1; DNA: TGCAGCGTCCGGAGGAGTACGCGGGGCACAGATACGCAGTATTTT; CDR3: CSVRRSTRGTDTQYF
J: TRBJ2-2; D: .; size: .; V: TRBV7-2; DNA: TGTGCCAGCTCTGGGAGTTTCACCGGGGAGCTGTTTTTT; CDR3: CASSGSFTGELFF